These 6 T cell receptor beta chains originate from one sample sequenced in a study of yellow fever vaccine responses in identical twins. TCRdb ran MiXCR on the RT-PCR reads and lists one entry per CDR3 protein. This sample has about 4,000 distinct CDR3 sequences; 85% occur once, and the top ten carry under 3.5%. Material: T cells from blood (PBMCs), unsorted or a sorted subset (not recorded which), obtained before or after yellow fever vaccination (not recorded which). The source of these receptors is a woman aged 18-29 years who received the yellow fever vaccine.

The rearrangement links TRBV4-3 to TRBJ2-2; no firm D call. Germline V lookup: CDR1 LGHNA, CDR2 YSLEER. V lost 2 bases, J lost 2 bases, and 6 bases lay in between. The CDR3 is 14 residues long. The CDR3, as DNA: TGCGCCAGCAGCCAATCCCTCAACACCGGGGAGCTGTTTTTT. It codes for CASSQSLNTGELFF.

The chain employs TRBV7-6 and TRBJ2-7; 12 bases fit TRBD1. Germline V lookup: CDR1 SGHVS, CDR2 FNYEAQ. This CDR3 comprises 17 residues. The J segment lost 3 bases and the V segment lost 3 bases, leaving 9 bases of the junction unmatched. The CDR3 reads CASSFPGTGGEDYEQYF. CDR3 nucleotides: TGTGCCAGCAGCTTTCCCGGGACAGGGGGCGAAGACTACGAGCAGTACTTC.

This chain joins TRBV11-1 and TRBJ2-1, with D possibly matching TRBD1 (6 bases). The germline gives CDR1 SGHAT, CDR2 FQDESV (reference sequence). Between the trimmed V and J ends, which lost 5 bases and 9 bases, there was a span of 8 bases. CDR3 length: 11 residues. The CDR3 DNA reads as TGTGCCAGCAGCGTACAGGGTGAGCAGTTCTTC. It encodes CASSVQGEQFF.

The chain combines TRBV6-4 with TRBJ2-3; D is ambiguous. Germline V gene sequence: CDR1 MRHNA, CDR2 SNTAGT. The CDR3 spans 16 residues. V lost 2 bases and J lost 0, with 12 bases in between. In nucleotides, the CDR3 is TGTGCCAGCAGTGACGGTGCAGGCTCAAGCACAGATACGCAGTATTTT. It yields the protein CASSDGAGSSTDTQYF.

The rearrangement joins TRBV11-1 to TRBJ2-7; tentatively, D is TRBD1 (6 bases). This CDR3 is built from 13 residues. Trimming removed 7 bases from V and 3 bases from J, with 13 bases in between. Germline V gives CDR1 SGHAT, CDR2 FQDESV (reference sequence). The CDR3 here is CASTPGANYEQYF. CDR3 sequence (DNA): TGTGCCAGCACCCCAGGGGCTAACTACGAGCAGTACTTC.

This clonotype was seen a handful of times. The chain uses TRBV20-1 and TRBJ2-7; TRBD2 aligns across 8 bases. This CDR3 has 12 residues. CDR1 and CDR2 (germline): DFQATT, SNEGSKA (reference sequence). V lost 6 bases and J lost 9; bases outside the gene matches: 10. CDR3 coding DNA: TGCAGTGCAGGAGTAGCGGGGAGCGGGCAGTACTTC. Protein: CSAGVAGSGQYF.